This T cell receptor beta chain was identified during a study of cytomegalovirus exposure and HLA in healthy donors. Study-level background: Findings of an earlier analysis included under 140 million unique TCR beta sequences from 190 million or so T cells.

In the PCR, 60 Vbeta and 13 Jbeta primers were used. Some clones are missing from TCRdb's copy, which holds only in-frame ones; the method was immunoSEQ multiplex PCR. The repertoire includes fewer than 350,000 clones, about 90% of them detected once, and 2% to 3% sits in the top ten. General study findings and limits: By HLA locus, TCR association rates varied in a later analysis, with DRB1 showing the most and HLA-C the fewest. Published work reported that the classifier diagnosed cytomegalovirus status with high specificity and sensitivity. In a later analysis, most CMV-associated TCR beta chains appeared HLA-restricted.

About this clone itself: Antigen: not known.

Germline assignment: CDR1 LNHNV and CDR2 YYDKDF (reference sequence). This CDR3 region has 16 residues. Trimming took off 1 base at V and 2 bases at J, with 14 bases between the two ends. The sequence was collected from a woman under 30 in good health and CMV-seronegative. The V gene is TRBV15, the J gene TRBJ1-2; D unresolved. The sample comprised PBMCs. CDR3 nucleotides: TGTGCCACCAGCAGAGTGCCCACCAGGAGGAACTATGGCTACACCTTC. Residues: CATSRVPTRRNYGYTF.